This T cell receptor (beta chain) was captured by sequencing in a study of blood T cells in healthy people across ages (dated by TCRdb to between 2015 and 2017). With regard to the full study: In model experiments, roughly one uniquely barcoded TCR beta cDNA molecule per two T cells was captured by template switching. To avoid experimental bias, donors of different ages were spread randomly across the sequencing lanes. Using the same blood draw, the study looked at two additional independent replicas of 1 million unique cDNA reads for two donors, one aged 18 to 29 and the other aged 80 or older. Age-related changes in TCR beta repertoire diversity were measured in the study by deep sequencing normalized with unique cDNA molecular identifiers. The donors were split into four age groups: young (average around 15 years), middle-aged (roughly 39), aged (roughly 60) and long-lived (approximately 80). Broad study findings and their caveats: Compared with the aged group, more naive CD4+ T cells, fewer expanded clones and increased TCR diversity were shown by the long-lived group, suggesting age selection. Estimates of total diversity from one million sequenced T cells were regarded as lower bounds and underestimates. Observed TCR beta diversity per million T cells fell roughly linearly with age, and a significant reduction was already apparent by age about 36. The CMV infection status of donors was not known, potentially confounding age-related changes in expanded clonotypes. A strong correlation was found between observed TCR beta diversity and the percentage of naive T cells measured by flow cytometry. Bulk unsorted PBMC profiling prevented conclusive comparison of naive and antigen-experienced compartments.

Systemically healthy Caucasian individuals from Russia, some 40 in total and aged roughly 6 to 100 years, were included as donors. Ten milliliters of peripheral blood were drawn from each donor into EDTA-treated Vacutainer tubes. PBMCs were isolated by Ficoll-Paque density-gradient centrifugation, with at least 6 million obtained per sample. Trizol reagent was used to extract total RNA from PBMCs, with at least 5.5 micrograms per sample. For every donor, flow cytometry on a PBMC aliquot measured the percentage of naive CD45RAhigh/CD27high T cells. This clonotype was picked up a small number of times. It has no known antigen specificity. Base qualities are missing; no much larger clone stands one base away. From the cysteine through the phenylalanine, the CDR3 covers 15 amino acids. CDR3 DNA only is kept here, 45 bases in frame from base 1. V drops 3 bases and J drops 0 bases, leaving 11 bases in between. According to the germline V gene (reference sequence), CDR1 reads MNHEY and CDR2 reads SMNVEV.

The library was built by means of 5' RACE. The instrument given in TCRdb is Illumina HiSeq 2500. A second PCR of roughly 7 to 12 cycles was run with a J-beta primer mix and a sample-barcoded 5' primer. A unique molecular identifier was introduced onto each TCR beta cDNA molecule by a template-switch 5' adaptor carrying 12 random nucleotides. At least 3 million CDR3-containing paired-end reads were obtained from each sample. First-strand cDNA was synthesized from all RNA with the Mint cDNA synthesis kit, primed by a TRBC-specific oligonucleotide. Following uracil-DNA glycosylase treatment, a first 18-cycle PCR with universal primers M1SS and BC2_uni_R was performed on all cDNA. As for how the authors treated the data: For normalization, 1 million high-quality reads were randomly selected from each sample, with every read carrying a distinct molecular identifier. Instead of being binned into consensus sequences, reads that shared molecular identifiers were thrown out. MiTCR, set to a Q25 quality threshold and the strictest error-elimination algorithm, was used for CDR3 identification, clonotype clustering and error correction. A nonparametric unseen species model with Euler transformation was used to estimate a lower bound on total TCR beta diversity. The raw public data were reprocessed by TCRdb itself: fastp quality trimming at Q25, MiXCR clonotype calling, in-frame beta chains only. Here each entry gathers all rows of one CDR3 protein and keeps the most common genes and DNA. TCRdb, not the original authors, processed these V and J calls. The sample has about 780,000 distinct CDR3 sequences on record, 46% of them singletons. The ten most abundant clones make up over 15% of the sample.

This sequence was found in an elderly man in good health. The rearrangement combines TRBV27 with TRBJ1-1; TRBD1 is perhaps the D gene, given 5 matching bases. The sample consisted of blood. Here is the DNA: TGTGCCAGCAGTTTGGCAGGGCGCATGAACACTGAAGCTTTCTTT. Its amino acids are CASSLAGRMNTEAFF.